Listed below are T cell receptor beta chains from one sample, sequenced in a study of blood T cell repertoires in COVID-19. Sequencing was performed with immunoSEQ multiplex PCR; in TCRdb, only in-frame clones are kept and a portion is missing. The data hold 450,000 or so clones, with around 90% observed a single time. Sequencing was performed on peripheral blood. The receptors were sampled from a man between 18 and 35 years old with COVID-19, enrolled during active disease. Both conserved end residues are part of each CDR3. The D gene is left open where the match is weak. A row's size may be missing; if present it is once, few, many or a size class.

J | V | D | size | length | CDR3 | DNA
TRBJ2-3 | TRBV5-4 | . | . | 14 | CASSFFATADTQYF | TGTGCCAGCAGCTTTTTCGCCACGGCAGATACGCAGTATTTT
TRBJ2-7 | TRBV6-1 | TRBD1 | . | 14 | CASSEGQGWDEQYF | TGTGCCAGCAGTGAGGGACAGGGTTGGGACGAGCAGTACTTC
TRBJ1-1 | TRBV9 | . | . | 15 | CASLILEAMNTEAFF | TGTGCCAGCCTCATTTTGGAGGCCATGAACACTGAAGCTTTCTTT
TRBJ1-1 | TRBV30 | . | . | 14 | CAWRSLQGGTEAFF | TGTGCCTGGAGGTCCCTACAAGGGGGCACTGAAGCTTTCTTT
TRBJ2-3 | TRBV4-1 | . | . | 13 | CASSQVAEDTQYF | TGCGCCAGCAGCCAAGTCGCGGAAGATACGCAGTATTTT
TRBJ2-5 | TRBV7-9 | TRBD2 | . | 14 | CASSFTSGQETQYF | TGTGCCAGCAGCTTTACTAGCGGGCAAGAGACCCAGTACTTC
TRBJ2-7 | TRBV7-3 | . | . | 14 | CASSLGGSGYEQYF | TGTGCCAGCAGCTTAGGCGGGTCCGGCTACGAGCAGTACTTC
TRBJ1-4 | TRBV18 | . | . | 15 | CASSLSGSTNEKLFF | TGTGCCAGCTCACTCTCAGGGTCTACTAATGAAAAACTGTTTTTT
TRBJ2-7 | TRBV4-2 | TRBD1 | . | 15 | CASSQTGGAGYEQYF | TGTGCCAGCAGCCAAACAGGGGGCGCTGGATACGAGCAGTACTTC
TRBJ1-5 | TRBV6-4 | . | . | 15 | CASSVTGDFDQPQHF | TGTGCCAGCAGTGTGACAGGCGACTTCGATCAGCCCCAGCATTTT
TRBJ2-5 | TRBV19 | TRBD1 | . | 12 | CASRDRVETQYF | TGTGCCAGCCGGGACAGGGTTGAGACCCAGTACTTC
TRBJ1-5 | TRBV10-1 | . | . | 14 | CASSDSGTNQPQHF | TGCGCCAGCAGTGATTCCGGGACTAATCAGCCCCAGCATTTT
TRBJ1-5 | TRBV5-5 | . | . | 13 | CASTPLLEEPQHF | TGTGCCAGCACCCCGTTGCTTGAGGAGCCCCAGCATTTT
TRBJ1-2 | TRBV3-1/TRBV3-2 | TRBD1 | . | 15 | CASSQEGDRDYGYTF | TGTGCCAGCAGCCAAGAGGGGGACAGGGACTATGGCTACACCTTC
TRBJ2-7 | TRBV5-4 | . | . | 12 | CASSLPDREQYF | TGTGCCAGCAGCTTACCTGACAGGGAGCAGTACTTC
TRBJ2-3 | TRBV24-1 | TRBD1 | . | 16 | CATSDPGQGATDTQYF | TGTGCCACCAGTGATCCCGGACAGGGGGCCACAGATACGCAGTATTTT
TRBJ1-4 | TRBV7-6 | . | . | 13 | CASSFQERGELFF | TGTGCCAGCAGCTTCCAGGAGCGGGGGGAACTGTTTTTT
TRBJ2-3 | TRBV7-8 | TRBD2 | . | 18 | CASSLTAGGSLWTDTQYF | TGTGCCAGCAGCTTAACAGCGGGGGGGAGCTTGTGGACAGATACGCAGTATTTT
TRBJ2-3 | TRBV5-6 | . | few | 16 | CASSGPLGPLGDTQYF | TGTGCCAGCAGCGGACCACTAGGCCCACTAGGAGATACGCAGTATTTT
TRBJ2-1 | TRBV10-3 | . | . | 12 | CAISDSGNEQFF | TGTGCCATCAGTGATAGCGGCAATGAGCAGTTCTTC
TRBJ1-1 | TRBV7-2 | TRBD1 | . | 12 | CASSLGQGGTFF | TGTGCCAGCAGCTTAGGACAGGGCGGAACTTTCTTT
TRBJ2-3 | TRBV10-2 | . | . | 13 | CASFPQSTDTQYF | TGCGCCAGTTTCCCACAGAGCACAGATACGCAGTATTTT
TRBJ2-7 | TRBV19 | TRBD2 | . | 14 | CASSIAGGTYEQYF | TGTGCCAGTAGTATAGCGGGGGGTACCTACGAGCAGTACTTC
TRBJ2-7 | TRBV3-1/TRBV3-2 | TRBD2 | . | 15 | CASSQSLAGGPKLYF | TGTGCCAGCAGCCAAAGTCTAGCGGGAGGGCCAAAACTGTACTTC
TRBJ2-7 | TRBV7-9 | . | . | 16 | CASSLVKGLDSYEQYF | TGTGCCAGCAGCTTAGTTAAGGGACTTGATTCCTACGAGCAGTACTTC
TRBJ2-3 | TRBV29-1 | TRBD1 | once | 12 | CSVRGLSDTQYF | TGCAGCGTCAGGGGGCTGTCAGATACGCAGTATTTT
TRBJ2-1 | TRBV25-1 | TRBD1 | once | 16 | CASSGSGTGSYNEQFF | TGTGCCAGCAGTGGATCCGGGACAGGTTCCTACAATGAGCAGTTCTTC
TRBJ2-3 | TRBV7-9 | . | . | 16 | CASSSGLTGFSDTQYF | TGTGCCAGCAGCTCTGGACTCACTGGGTTTTCGGATACGCAGTATTTT
TRBJ2-1 | TRBV2 | TRBD2 | . | 16 | CASSKGLAGGQGEQFF | TGTGCCAGCAGTAAGGGACTAGCGGGGGGGCAAGGTGAGCAGTTCTTC
TRBJ2-7 | TRBV3-1/TRBV3-2 | TRBD2 | . | 11 | CASSQAGGWYF | TGTGCCAGCAGCCAAGCGGGGGGGTGGTACTTC
TRBJ2-5 | TRBV5-4 | TRBD2 | . | 17 | CASSLGIAGMGQETQYF | TGTGCCAGCAGCTTGGGAATAGCGGGAATGGGGCAAGAGACCCAGTACTTC
TRBJ1-5 | TRBV18 | . | . | 16 | CASSPFAGTSNQPQHF | TGTGCCAGCTCACCGTTTGCGGGGACTAGCAATCAGCCCCAGCATTTT
TRBJ2-2 | TRBV19 | . | . | 13 | CASSSHYTGELFF | TGTGCCAGTAGTTCCCATTACACCGGGGAGCTGTTTTTT
TRBJ2-5 | TRBV20-1 | . | . | 15 | CSASKVGLGQETQYF | TGCAGTGCTAGTAAGGTTGGACTGGGGCAAGAGACCCAGTACTTC
TRBJ2-3 | TRBV3-1/TRBV3-2 | . | . | 17 | CASSQGAGPLSTDTQYF | TGTGCCAGCAGCCAAGGGGCGGGACCACTAAGCACAGATACGCAGTATTTT
TRBJ2-1 | TRBV13 | . | once | 15 | CASSLGPYPYNEQFF | TGTGCCAGCAGCTTAGGGCCCTACCCCTACAATGAGCAGTTCTTC
TRBJ2-2 | TRBV29-1 | TRBD2 | . | 14 | CSVGSGIGDGELFF | TGCAGCGTTGGTAGCGGGATAGGAGACGGGGAGCTGTTTTTT
TRBJ2-7 | TRBV5-6 | . | . | 12 | CASRQASYEQYF | TGTGCCAGCCGACAGGCGAGCTACGAGCAGTACTTC
TRBJ2-2 | TRBV7-9 | TRBD1 | . | 18 | CASSFPIGTDDNTGELFF | TGTGCCAGCAGCTTCCCCATAGGGACAGATGATAACACCGGGGAGCTGTTTTTT